A selection of T cell receptor beta chains follows, all from one sample in a study of T-cell memory formation after mild COVID-19. TCRdb reprocessed the 5' RACE reads with MiXCR, giving one entry per CDR3 protein. The sample contains roughly 110,000 distinct CDR3 sequences, over 15% of which appear only once. The sample comprised PBMCs or a T cell subset sorted from them (not recorded which). The receptors were sampled from an adult woman who had mild COVID-19 (a few samples of this study predate the infection). Cell type and time point are not known. Each CDR3 is given with its conserved first and last residue. The order of the fields is J gene, V gene, D gene, clone size, CDR3 protein, CDR3 DNA. The D gene is left open where the match is weak. Clone size is shown for a subset of rows, as once, few, many or a class of expanded clone.

TRBJ2-7,TRBV12-3/TRBV12-4,TRBD2,NA,CASSSSGGAFEQYF,TGTGCCAGCAGCAGTAGCGGGGGGGCCTTCGAGCAGTACTTC
TRBJ2-5,TRBV7-6,NA,NA,CASSPTDKETQYF,TGTGCCAGCAGCCCGACGGATAAAGAGACCCAGTACTTC
TRBJ2-7,TRBV4-2,NA,NA,CASSQDPSGQTYEQYF,TGTGCCAGCAGCCAAGATCCATCGGGCCAGACCTACGAGCAGTACTTC
TRBJ2-1,TRBV7-9,NA,few,CASSPGQVENNEQFF,TGTGCCAGCAGCCCAGGGCAGGTAGAGAACAATGAGCAGTTCTTC
TRBJ2-7,TRBV28,NA,few,CASSFSGDYYEQYF,TGTGCCAGCAGTTTTTCTGGGGATTACTACGAGCAGTACTTC
TRBJ1-2,TRBV29-1,TRBD1,few,CSVEDADRGSYGYTF,TGCAGCGTTGAAGATGCGGACAGGGGGTCCTATGGCTACACCTTC
TRBJ1-1,TRBV29-1,NA,few,CSVAMGQNTEAFF,TGCAGCGTTGCTATGGGACAGAACACTGAAGCTTTCTTT
TRBJ1-1,TRBV12-3/TRBV12-4,NA,NA,CASSFPEGGVGTEAFF,TGTGCCAGCAGTTTCCCCGAGGGGGGAGTGGGAACTGAAGCTTTCTTT
TRBJ2-1,TRBV5-4,NA,NA,CASGGPNEQFF,TGTGCCAGCGGGGGACCCAATGAGCAGTTCTTC
TRBJ2-2,TRBV24-1,NA,NA,CATSDLEPGELFF,TGTGCCACCAGTGATTTGGAACCCGGGGAGCTGTTTTTT
TRBJ1-5,TRBV20-1,NA,NA,CSARDTGIEPQHF,TGCAGTGCTAGAGATACGGGGATCGAGCCCCAGCATTTT
TRBJ2-7,TRBV27,TRBD2,many,CASSLLAGPSYEQYF,TGTGCCAGCAGTTTGTTAGCGGGGCCCTCCTACGAGCAGTACTTC
TRBJ2-5,TRBV11-2,NA,few,CASSGDQETQYF,TGTGCCAGCAGCGGTGACCAAGAGACCCAGTACTTC
TRBJ2-7,TRBV12-5,NA,NA,CASASGPYEQYF,TGTGCTAGTGCATCAGGCCCCTACGAGCAGTACTTC
TRBJ2-3,TRBV7-9,NA,few,CASGGDTQYF,TGTGCCAGCGGGGGGGATACGCAGTATTTT
TRBJ2-3,TRBV20-1,TRBD1,many,CSAREDRPGWGTQYF,TGCAGTGCCCGAGAGGACAGGCCCGGGTGGGGTACGCAGTATTTT
TRBJ2-3,TRBV5-6,NA,few,CASSSGTSPGDTQYF,TGTGCCAGCAGCTCGGGGACTTCCCCTGGGGATACGCAGTATTTT
TRBJ2-1,TRBV9,TRBD2,NA,CASSVAFGEGGFFNEQFF,TGTGCCAGCAGCGTAGCTTTTGGGGAGGGAGGCTTCTTCAATGAGCAGTTCTTC
TRBJ2-1,TRBV12-3/TRBV12-4,TRBD2,NA,CASSPPVRTSGRDPYNEQFF,TGTGCCAGCAGTCCCCCGGTGAGGACTAGCGGGAGGGATCCCTACAATGAGCAGTTCTTC
TRBJ2-7,TRBV7-8,TRBD1,NA,CASSSTGTASYEQYF,TGTGCCAGCAGCTCCACCGGGACAGCCTCCTACGAGCAGTACTTC
TRBJ2-7,TRBV16,NA,NA,CASSQGGSEAYEQYF,TGTGCCAGCAGCCAAGGGGGTTCGGAAGCGTACGAGCAGTACTTC
TRBJ2-3,TRBV19,TRBD2,few,CASSVGLAGGPADTQYF,TGTGCCAGTAGTGTGGGACTAGCGGGAGGGCCGGCAGATACGCAGTATTTT
TRBJ2-3,TRBV15,TRBD1,many,CATSTRPSGGTQYF,TGTGCCACCAGCACACGCCCCTCAGGGGGAACGCAGTATTTT
TRBJ2-7,TRBV3-1,NA,NA,CASSQNPDPITYEQYF,TGTGCCAGCAGCCAAAACCCAGACCCCATTACCTACGAGCAGTACTTC
TRBJ2-1,TRBV11-3,NA,few,CASNQPPRNEQFF,TGTGCCAGCAACCAGCCCCCGAGAAATGAGCAGTTCTTC
TRBJ1-1,TRBV21-1,NA,NA,CASRPTGSNTEAFF,TGTGCCAGCAGACCGACAGGGTCGAACACTGAAGCTTTCTTT
TRBJ2-3,TRBV11-2,TRBD2,few,CASSLDPSGGAQDTQYF,TGTGCCAGCAGCTTAGATCCTAGCGGGGGGGCCCAAGATACGCAGTATTTT
TRBJ1-1,TRBV4-2,NA,few,CASSQDGQYTEAFF,TGTGCCAGCAGCCAAGATGGACAGTACACTGAAGCTTTCTTT
TRBJ1-4,TRBV12-3/TRBV12-4,NA,NA,CASSRARGPNEKLFF,TGTGCCAGCAGTCGGGCGAGGGGCCCTAATGAAAAACTGTTTTTT
TRBJ2-7,TRBV9,NA,NA,CASSVGSFGDEQYF,TGTGCCAGCAGCGTCGGTTCGTTTGGCGACGAGCAGTACTTC
TRBJ2-7,TRBV7-2,NA,NA,CASSLVEGGAYEQYF,TGTGCCAGCAGCTTAGTGGAGGGAGGAGCCTACGAGCAGTACTTC
TRBJ1-3,TRBV7-9,NA,few,CASSLSGASGNTIYF,TGTGCCAGCAGCCTCTCCGGGGCCTCTGGAAACACCATATATTTT
TRBJ2-7,TRBV5-5,TRBD1,medium-sized,CASSRTTGAEQYF,TGTGCCAGCAGCCGAACTACAGGGGCAGAGCAGTACTTC
TRBJ2-5,TRBV6-5,NA,many,CASSYALSETQYF,TGTGCCAGCAGTTACGCTCTTAGTGAGACCCAGTACTTC
TRBJ2-3,TRBV7-2,NA,NA,CASSPRYWGPLTDTQYF,TGTGCCAGCAGCCCACGCTATTGGGGGCCTCTCACAGATACGCAGTATTTT
TRBJ2-7,TRBV27,TRBD1,NA,CASRSGQGVYEQYF,TGTGCCAGCAGATCGGGACAGGGTGTCTACGAGCAGTACTTC